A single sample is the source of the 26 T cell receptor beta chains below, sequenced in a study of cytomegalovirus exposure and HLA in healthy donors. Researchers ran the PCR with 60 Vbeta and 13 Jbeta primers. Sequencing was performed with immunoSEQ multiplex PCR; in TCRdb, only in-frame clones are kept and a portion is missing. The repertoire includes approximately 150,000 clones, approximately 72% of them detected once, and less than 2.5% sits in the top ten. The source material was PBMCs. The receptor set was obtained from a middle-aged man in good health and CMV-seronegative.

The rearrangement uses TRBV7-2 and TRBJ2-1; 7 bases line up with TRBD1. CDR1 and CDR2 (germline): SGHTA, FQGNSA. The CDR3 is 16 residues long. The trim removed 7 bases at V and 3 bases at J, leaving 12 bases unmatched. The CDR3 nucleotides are TGTGCCAGCATGGGGTTGTTAGGGGGCAGCTACAATGAGCAGTTCTTC. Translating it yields CASMGLLGGSYNEQFF. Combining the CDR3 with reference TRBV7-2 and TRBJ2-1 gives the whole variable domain GAGVSQSPSNKVTEKGKDVELRCDPISGHTALYWYRQSLGQGLEFLIYFQGNSAPDKSGLPSDRFSAERTGGSVSTLTIQRTQQEDSAVYLCASMGLLGGSYNEQFFGPGTRLTVL.

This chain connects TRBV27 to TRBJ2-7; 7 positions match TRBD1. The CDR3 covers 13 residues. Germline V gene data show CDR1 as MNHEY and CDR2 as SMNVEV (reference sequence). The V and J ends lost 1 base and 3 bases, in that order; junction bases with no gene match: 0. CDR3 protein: CASSLWDSYEQYF. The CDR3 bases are TGTGCCAGCAGTTTATGGGACAGCTACGAGCAGTACTTC.

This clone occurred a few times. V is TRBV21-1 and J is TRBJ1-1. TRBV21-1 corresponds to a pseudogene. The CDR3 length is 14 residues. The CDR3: CASSTGRSATEAFF. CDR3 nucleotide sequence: TGTGCCAGCAGCACCGGGAGGTCGGCCACTGAAGCTTTCTTT.

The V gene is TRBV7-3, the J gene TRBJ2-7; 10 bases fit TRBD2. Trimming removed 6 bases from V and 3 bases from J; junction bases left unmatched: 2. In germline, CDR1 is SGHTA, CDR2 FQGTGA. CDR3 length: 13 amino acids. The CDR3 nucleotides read TGTGCCAGCAGTCGGACTAGCGGCTACGAGCAGTACTTC. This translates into CASSRTSGYEQYF.

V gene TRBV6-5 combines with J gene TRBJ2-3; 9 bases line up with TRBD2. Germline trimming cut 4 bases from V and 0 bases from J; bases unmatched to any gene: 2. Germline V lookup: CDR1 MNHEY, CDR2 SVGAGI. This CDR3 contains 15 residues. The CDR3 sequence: CASSSAGGSTDTQYF. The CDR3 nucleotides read TGTGCCAGCAGTTCCGCGGGAGGGAGCACAGATACGCAGTATTTT.

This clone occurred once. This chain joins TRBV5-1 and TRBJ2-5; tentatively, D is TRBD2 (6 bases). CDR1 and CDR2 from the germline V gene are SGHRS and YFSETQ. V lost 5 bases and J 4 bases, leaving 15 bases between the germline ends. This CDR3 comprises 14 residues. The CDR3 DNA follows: TGCGCCAGCAGTCATACTAGCCTGGGAGAGACCCAGTACTTC. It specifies CASSHTSLGETQYF.

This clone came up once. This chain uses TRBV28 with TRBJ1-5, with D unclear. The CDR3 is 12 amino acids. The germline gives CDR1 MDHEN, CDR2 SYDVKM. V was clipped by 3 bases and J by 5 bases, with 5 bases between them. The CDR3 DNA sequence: TGTGCCAGCAGTTTTCGAGATCAGCCCCAGCATTTT. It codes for CASSFRDQPQHF.

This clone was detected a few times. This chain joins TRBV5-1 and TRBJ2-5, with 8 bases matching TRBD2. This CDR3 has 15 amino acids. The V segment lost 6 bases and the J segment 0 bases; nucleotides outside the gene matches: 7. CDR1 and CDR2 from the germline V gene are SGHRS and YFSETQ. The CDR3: CASTLPGGYQETQYF. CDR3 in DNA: TGCGCCAGCACCCTTCCGGGGGGGTACCAAGAGACCCAGTACTTC.

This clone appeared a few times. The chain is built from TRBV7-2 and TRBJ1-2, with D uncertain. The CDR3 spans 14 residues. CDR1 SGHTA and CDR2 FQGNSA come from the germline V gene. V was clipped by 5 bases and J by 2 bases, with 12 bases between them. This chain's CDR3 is CASSLSAANYGYTF. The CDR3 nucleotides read TGTGCCAGCAGCCTTTCGGCGGCCAACTATGGCTACACCTTC.

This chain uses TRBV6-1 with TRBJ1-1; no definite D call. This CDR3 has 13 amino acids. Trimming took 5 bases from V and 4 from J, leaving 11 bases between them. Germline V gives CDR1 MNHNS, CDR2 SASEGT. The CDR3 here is CASSPGVVTEAFF. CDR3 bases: TGTGCCAGCAGTCCCGGGGTAGTCACTGAAGCTTTCTTT.

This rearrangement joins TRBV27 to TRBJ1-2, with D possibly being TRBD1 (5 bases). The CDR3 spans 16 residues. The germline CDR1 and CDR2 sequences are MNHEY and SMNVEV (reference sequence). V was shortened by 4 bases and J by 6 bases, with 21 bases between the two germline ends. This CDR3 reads CASSSSTATLGNGYTF. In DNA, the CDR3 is TGTGCCAGCAGTTCCTCGACAGCGACCTTGGGGAATGGCTACACCTTC.

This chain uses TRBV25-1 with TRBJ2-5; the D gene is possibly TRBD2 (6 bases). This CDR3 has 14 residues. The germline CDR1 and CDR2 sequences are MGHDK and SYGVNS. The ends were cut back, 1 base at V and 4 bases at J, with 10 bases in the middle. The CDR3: CASSEFGAGETQYF. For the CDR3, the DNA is TGTGCCAGCAGTGAATTCGGAGCGGGAGAGACCCAGTACTTC.

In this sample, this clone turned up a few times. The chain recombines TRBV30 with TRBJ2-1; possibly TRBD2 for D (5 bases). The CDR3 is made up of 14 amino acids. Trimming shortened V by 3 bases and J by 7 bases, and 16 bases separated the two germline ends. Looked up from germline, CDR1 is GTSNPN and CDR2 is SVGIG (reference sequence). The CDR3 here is CAWRGRRAVNEQFF. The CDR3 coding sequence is TGTGCCTGGAGGGGCCGGCGGGCGGTTAATGAGCAGTTCTTC. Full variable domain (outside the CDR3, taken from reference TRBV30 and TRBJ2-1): SQTIHQWPATLVQPVGSPLSLECTVEGTSNPNLYWYRQAAGRGLQLLFYSVGIGQISSEVPQNLSASRPQDRQFILSSKKLLLSDSGFYLCAWRGRRAVNEQFFGPGTRLTVL.

CDR3 sequence (DNA): TGTGCCAGCAGAGCTCGTACAGGGGGAACCGGGGAGCTGTTTTTT. Translating gives CASRARTGGTGELFF. The genes are TRBV6-5 and TRBJ2-2; 8 bases are shared with TRBD1. Germline loops: CDR1 MNHEY, CDR2 SVGAGI. Trimming removed 6 bases from V and 5 bases from J; junction bases left unmatched: 8. The CDR3 is 15 residues long.

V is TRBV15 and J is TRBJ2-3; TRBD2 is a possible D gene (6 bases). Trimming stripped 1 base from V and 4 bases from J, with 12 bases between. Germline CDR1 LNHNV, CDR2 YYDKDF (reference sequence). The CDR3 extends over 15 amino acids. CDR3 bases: TGTGCCACCAGCAGAGTGACTAGTAACGCAGATACGCAGTATTTT. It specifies CATSRVTSNADTQYF.

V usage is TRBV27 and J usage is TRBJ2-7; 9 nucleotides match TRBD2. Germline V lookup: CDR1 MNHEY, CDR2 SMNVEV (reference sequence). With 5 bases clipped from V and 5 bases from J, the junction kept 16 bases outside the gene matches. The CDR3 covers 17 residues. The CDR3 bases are TGTGCCAGCAGTGCAACGGGCTCCTGGGCGGGAGGGAACGAGCAGTACTTC. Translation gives CASSATGSWAGGNEQYF.

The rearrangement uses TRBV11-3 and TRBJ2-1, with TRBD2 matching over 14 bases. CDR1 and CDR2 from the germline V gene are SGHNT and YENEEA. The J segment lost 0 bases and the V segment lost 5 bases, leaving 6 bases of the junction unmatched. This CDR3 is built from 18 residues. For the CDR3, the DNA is TGTGCCAGCAGCCCCGGGACTAGCGGGGGCCGCTCCTACAATGAGCAGTTCTTC. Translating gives CASSPGTSGGRSYNEQFF.

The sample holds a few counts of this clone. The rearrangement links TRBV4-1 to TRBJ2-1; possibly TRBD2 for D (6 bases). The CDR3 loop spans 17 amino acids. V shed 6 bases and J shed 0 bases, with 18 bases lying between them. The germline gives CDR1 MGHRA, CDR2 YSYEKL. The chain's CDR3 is CASSPGRGLTSYNEQFF. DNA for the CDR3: TGCGCCAGCAGTCCCGGCCGGGGACTCACCTCCTACAATGAGCAGTTCTTC.

In DNA form, the CDR3 reads TGTGCCAGCAGCTTAGCAGGCGCGGGAGGTCTTAATGAGCAGTTCTTC. It codes for CASSLAGAGGLNEQFF. V and J are TRBV7-8 and TRBJ2-1; TRBD2 agrees at 8 bases. The V gene end was trimmed by 0 bases and the J gene end by 7 bases; junction bases not matched to a gene: 8. Germline assignment: CDR1 SGHVS and CDR2 FQNEAQ. The CDR3 loop spans 16 amino acids.

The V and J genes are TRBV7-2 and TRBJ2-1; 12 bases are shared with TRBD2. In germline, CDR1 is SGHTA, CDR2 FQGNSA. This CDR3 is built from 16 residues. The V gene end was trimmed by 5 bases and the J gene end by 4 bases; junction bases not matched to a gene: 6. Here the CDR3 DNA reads TGTGCCAGCAGCCTCCGACTAGCGGGAGTTTACAATGAGCAGTTCTTC. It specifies CASSLRLAGVYNEQFF.

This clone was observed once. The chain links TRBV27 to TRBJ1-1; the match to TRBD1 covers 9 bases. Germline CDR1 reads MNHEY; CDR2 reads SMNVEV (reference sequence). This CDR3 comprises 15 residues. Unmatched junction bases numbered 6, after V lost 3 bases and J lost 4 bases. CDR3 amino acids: CASSLSGQGGTEAFF. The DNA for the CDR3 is TGTGCCAGCAGTTTGTCGGGACAGGGTGGCACTGAAGCTTTCTTT.

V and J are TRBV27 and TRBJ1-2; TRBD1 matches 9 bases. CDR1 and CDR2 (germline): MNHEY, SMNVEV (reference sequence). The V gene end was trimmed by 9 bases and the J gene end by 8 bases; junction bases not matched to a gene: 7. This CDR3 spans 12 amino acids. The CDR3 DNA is TGTGCCAGTACCACAGGGGGCGAAGGCTACACCTTC. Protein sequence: CASTTGGEGYTF.

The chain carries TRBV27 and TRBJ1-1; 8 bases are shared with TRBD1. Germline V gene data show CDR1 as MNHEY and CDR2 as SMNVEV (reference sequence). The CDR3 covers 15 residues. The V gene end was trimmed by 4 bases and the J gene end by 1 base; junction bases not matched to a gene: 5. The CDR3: CASSSQQGENTEAFF. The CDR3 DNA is TGTGCCAGCAGTTCCCAACAGGGGGAGAACACTGAAGCTTTCTTT.

CDR3 sequence: CASSSGGGQVRYGYTF. As DNA, the CDR3 is TGTGCCAGCAGCTCTGGCGGGGGACAGGTACGCTATGGCTACACCTTC. V and J are TRBV5-6 and TRBJ1-2; 8 positions agree with TRBD1. Germline-derived CDR1 and CDR2 are SGHDT and YYEEEE. With 3 bases clipped from V and 4 bases from J, the junction kept 11 bases outside the gene matches. The CDR3 sequence is 16 residues long. Based on the CDR3 plus reference TRBV5-6 and TRBJ1-2, the full variable domain is DAGVTQSPTHLIKTRGQQVTLRCSPKSGHDTVSWYQQALGQGPQFIFQYYEEEERQRGNFPDRFSGHQFPNYSSELNVNALLLGDSALYLCASSSGGGQVRYGYTFGSGTRLTVV.

CDR3 sequence reads: CASSLVAGGAGGELFF. The CDR3 coding sequence is TGTGCCAGCAGCTTAGTGGCAGGGGGCGCGGGCGGGGAGCTGTTTTTT. This chain uses TRBV7-6 with TRBJ2-2, with 8 nucleotides matching TRBD1. Germline V gene lookup returns CDR1 SGHVS and CDR2 FNYEAQ. J gave up 7 bases and V 1 base, and 8 bases lay outside the gene matches. The CDR3 is 16 residues long.

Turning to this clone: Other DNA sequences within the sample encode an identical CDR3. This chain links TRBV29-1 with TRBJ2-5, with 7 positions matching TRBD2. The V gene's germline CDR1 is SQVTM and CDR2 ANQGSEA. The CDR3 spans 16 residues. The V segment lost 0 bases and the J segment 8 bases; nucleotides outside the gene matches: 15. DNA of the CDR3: TGCAGCGTTGAAGATGGTACTCGGGGGGTACAAATCACCCAGTACTTC. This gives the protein CSVEDGTRGVQITQYF. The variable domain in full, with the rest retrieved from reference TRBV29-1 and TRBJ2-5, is SAVISQKPSRDICQRGTSLTIQCQVDSQVTMMFWYRQQPGQSLTLIATANQGSEATYESGFVIDKFPISRPNLTFSTLTVSNMSPEDSSIYLCSVEDGTRGVQITQYFGPGTRLLVL.